This T cell receptor (beta chain) is drawn from a study of T-cell memory formation after mild COVID-19. The V gene's germline CDR1 is MNHEY and CDR2 SMNVEV (reference sequence). The V gene end was trimmed by 10 bases and the J gene end by 6 bases; junction bases not matched to a gene: 13. The CDR3 contains 15 residues. UMIs and sample barcodes were carried by the TCR alpha and TCR beta cDNA libraries that 5'RACE produced using constant-segment primers. TCRdb re-called the 5' RACE reads through MiXCR, storing one row per CDR3 protein. The sample records 350,000 to 450,000 distinct CDR3 sequences, 25% to 30% being singletons.

The sequenced sample was PBMCs or a T cell subset sorted from them (not recorded which). This chain uses TRBV27 with TRBJ2-7; 12 bases are a match to TRBD1. The sequence derives from an adult woman who had mild COVID-19 (a few samples of this study predate the infection). Cell type and time point are not known. CDR3 in DNA: TGTGCCACCTCACCTCCGGGACAGGGGGCGTTCGAGCAGTACTTC. This translates into CATSPPGQGAFEQYF.